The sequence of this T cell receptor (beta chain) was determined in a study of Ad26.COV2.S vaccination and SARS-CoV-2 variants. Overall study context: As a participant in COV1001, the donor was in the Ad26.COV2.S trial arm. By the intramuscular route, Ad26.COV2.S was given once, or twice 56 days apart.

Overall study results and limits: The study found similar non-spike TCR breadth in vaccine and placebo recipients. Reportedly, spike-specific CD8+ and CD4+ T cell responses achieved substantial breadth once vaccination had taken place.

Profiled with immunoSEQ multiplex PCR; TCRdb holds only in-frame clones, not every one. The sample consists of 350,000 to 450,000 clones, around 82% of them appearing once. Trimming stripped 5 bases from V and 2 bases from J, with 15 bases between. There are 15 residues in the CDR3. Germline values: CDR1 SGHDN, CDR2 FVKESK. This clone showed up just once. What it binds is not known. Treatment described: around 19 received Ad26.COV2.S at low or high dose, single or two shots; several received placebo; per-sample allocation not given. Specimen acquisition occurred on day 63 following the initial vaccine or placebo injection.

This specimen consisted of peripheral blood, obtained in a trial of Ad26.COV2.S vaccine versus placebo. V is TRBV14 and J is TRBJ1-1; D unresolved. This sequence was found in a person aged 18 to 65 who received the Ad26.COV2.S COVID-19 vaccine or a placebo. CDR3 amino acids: CASSANYAGNTEAFF. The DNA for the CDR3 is TGTGCCAGCAGCGCAAACTACGCGGGTAACACTGAAGCTTTCTTT.